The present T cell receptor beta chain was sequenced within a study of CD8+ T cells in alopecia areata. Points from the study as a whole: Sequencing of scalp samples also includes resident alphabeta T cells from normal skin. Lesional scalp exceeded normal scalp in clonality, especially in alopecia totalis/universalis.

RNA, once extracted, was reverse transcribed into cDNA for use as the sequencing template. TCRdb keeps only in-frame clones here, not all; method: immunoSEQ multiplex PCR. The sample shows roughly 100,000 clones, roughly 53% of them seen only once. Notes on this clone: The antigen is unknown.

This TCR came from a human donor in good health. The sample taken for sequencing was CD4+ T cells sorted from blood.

CDR3 DNA sequence: TGTGCCAGCAGGGTGCGGTACGATAGCAATCAGCCCCAGCATTTT. This codes for CASRVRYDSNQPQHF. This chain joins TRBV6-5 and TRBJ1-5, with D unclear. The germline gives CDR1 MNHEY, CDR2 SVGAGI. Trimming removed 6 bases from V and 0 bases from J, with 12 bases in between. The CDR3 runs to 15 residues.